A selection of T cell receptor beta chains follows, all from one sample in a study of T cell changes during pregnancy in multiple sclerosis. Measured with immunoSEQ multiplex PCR; TCRdb has only the in-frame clones, and not every one. The data contain some 47,000 clones, roughly 89% of them singletons. The specimen was peripheral blood, collected in the first trimester of pregnancy. The receptor set was obtained from a female donor with multiple sclerosis, enrolled in a pregnancy study. The CDR3 runs from the conserved cysteine through the conserved F or W. The D gene is left open where the match is weak. Clone size is stated in some rows and not others, as once, few, many or a class when expanded.

TRBD2	many	TRBV19	TRBJ2-7	CASSSSGVASYEQYF	TGTGCCAGTAGTTCAAGCGGGGTTGCCTCCTACGAGCAGTACTTC
.	.	TRBV9	TRBJ2-2	CASSVASRRELFF	TGTGCCAGCAGCGTGGCAAGCAGGCGGGAGCTGTTTTTT
.	few	TRBV4-2	TRBJ2-1	CASSQDGVASNEQFF	TGTGCCAGCAGCCAAGATGGAGTAGCTTCCAATGAGCAGTTCTTC
TRBD2	.	TRBV2	TRBJ2-7	CASSKTSGGYEQYF	TGTGCCAGCAGTAAGACTAGCGGGGGCTACGAGCAGTACTTC
TRBD1	.	TRBV5-1	TRBJ1-3	CASSRQGERDTIYF	TGCGCCAGCAGCCGACAGGGCGAGCGAGACACCATATATTTT
TRBD2	.	TRBV6-4	TRBJ2-3	CASSFAPAGGGPDTQYF	TGTGCCAGCAGTTTCGCACCAGCGGGGGGGGGCCCAGATACGCAGTATTTT
.	.	TRBV2	TRBJ1-1	CATSRASGSYEAFF	TGTGCCACCAGCCGGGCAAGCGGTTCCTATGAAGCTTTCTTT
TRBD1	few	TRBV7-2	TRBJ1-6	CASRLTGESSPLHF	TGTGCCAGCAGGCTGACAGGGGAAAGTTCACCCCTCCACTTT
TRBD1	.	TRBV4-1	TRBJ1-4	CASSRRAGTDATNEKLFF	TGCGCCAGCAGCCGCAGAGCCGGGACAGATGCAACTAATGAAAAACTGTTTTTT
.	.	TRBV18	TRBJ1-2	CASSPGGAYGYTF	TGTGCCAGCTCACCAGGGGGGGCTTATGGCTACACCTTC
.	.	TRBV18	TRBJ2-7	CASSPTTDSYEQYF	TGTGCCAGCTCACCGACGACAGACTCCTACGAGCAGTACTTC
TRBD2	once	TRBV30	TRBJ2-3	CAWSRAGASTDTQYF	TGTGCCTGGAGTCGAGCGGGGGCTAGCACAGATACGCAGTATTTT
.	.	TRBV5-1	TRBJ2-1	CASSFYLEQARSYNEQFF	TGCGCCAGCAGCTTCTATCTCGAACAGGCCCGGTCCTACAATGAGCAGTTCTTC
.	.	TRBV6-5	TRBJ1-2	CASSLRGSNYGYTF	TGTGCCAGCAGTTTAAGAGGGAGTAACTATGGCTACACCTTC
TRBD1	.	TRBV6-1	TRBJ1-2	CASSGRDRAPLNYGYTF	TGTGCCAGCAGTGGCCGGGACAGGGCCCCCCTTAACTATGGCTACACCTTC
.	.	TRBV6-6	TRBJ1-1	CASSYSRVSMNTEAFF	TGTGCCAGCAGTTACTCGAGGGTCAGCATGAACACTGAAGCTTTCTTT
TRBD2	.	TRBV5-6	TRBJ2-1	CASSLLAEDEQFF	TGTGCCAGCTCCCTACTAGCGGAAGATGAGCAGTTCTTC
.	.	TRBV18	TRBJ2-7	CASSPWGEAYEQYF	TGTGCCAGCTCACCATGGGGGGAAGCCTACGAGCAGTACTTC
.	.	TRBV7-3	TRBJ1-5	CASSFGPNQPQHF	TGTGCCAGCAGCTTTGGCCCCAATCAGCCCCAGCATTTT
TRBD2	few	TRBV6-1	TRBJ2-3	CASSVGLAGGGTDTQYF	TGTGCCAGCAGTGTCGGACTAGCGGGGGGGGGCACAGATACGCAGTATTTT
TRBD2	once	TRBV19	TRBJ2-2	CASSILAGSSGELFF	TGTGCCAGTAGTATCCTAGCGGGTTCCTCCGGGGAGCTGTTTTTT